This paragraph reports one T cell receptor beta chain. Those who participated ranged in age from roughly 18 to 100 years and resided in about two dozen US areas. Cohorts were assigned according to the clinical history that participants reported. This specimen belongs to a study of blood T cell repertoires in COVID-19. Overall study context: Samples representing acute and convalescent COVID-19 were sourced from the United States, Italy and Spain.

TCRdb's table, derived via immunoSEQ multiplex PCR, lists solely in-frame clones and lacks some. The table includes over 250,000 clones, approximately 89% detected once. Sequenced material: PBMCs or T cells enriched from blood (not recorded which). The origin of this receptor is a woman aged 60-75 years who had recovered from COVID-19.

The CDR3 DNA follows: TGTGCCTGGGGGCTGCCCGGAGGGAATGAAAAACTGTTTTTT. Translation gives CAWGLPGGNEKLFF. The chain employs TRBV30 and TRBJ1-4; D ambiguous. CDR3 length equals 14 residues. Germline loops: CDR1 GTSNPN, CDR2 SVGIG (reference sequence). V was clipped by 5 bases and J by 5 bases, with 15 bases between them.